This TCR beta chain emerged from a study of T cells in Graves' hyperthyroidism and ophthalmopathy. Looking at the study overall: Peripheral blood sampling occurred at initial diagnosis, before any treatment.

TCR beta CDR3 sequences were amplified from RNA transcripts. The TCR CDR3 first-round RT-PCR relied on the HTBI primer set. Each CDR3 protein is one row after TCRdb ran MiXCR on the multiplex PCR reads. The sample records about 180,000 distinct CDR3 sequences, about a sixth being singletons. Trimming left V 3 bases short and J 5 bases short, with 11 bases between. The CDR3 contains 14 residues. Per germline, CDR1 MNHEY and CDR2 SMNVEV (reference sequence). This clonotype was recorded at least ten times. This chain connects TRBV27 to TRBJ2-1; tentative D call: TRBD1 (6 bases). The sample taken for sequencing was blood. This receptor was obtained from a woman between 45 and 60 years old with Graves' hyperthyroidism. The CDR3 spells CASSLIQGNNEQFF. For the CDR3, the DNA is TGTGCCAGCAGTTTGATACAGGGCAACAATGAGCAGTTCTTC.